These T cell receptor beta chains were read from a single sample in a study of blood T cell repertoires in COVID-19. Using immunoSEQ multiplex PCR, the repertoire was profiled, and TCRdb retains in-frame clones only, with some absent. This sample has more than 150,000 clones, with approximately 80% found just once. The source material was PBMCs or T cells enriched from blood (not recorded which). The receptor set was obtained from a woman aged 50 to 60 who had recovered from COVID-19. Each CDR3 is given with its conserved first and last residue.

V	J	CDR3
TRBV3-1/TRBV3-2	TRBJ2-7	CASSQAAAGQSYEQYF
TRBV2	TRBJ1-1	CASSGTGRYTEAFF
TRBV28	TRBJ1-4	CASTPGHEKLFF
TRBV7-9	TRBJ2-3	CASSLSQGRAGVGTDTQYF
TRBV15	TRBJ1-5	CATSRGEGYANQPQHF
TRBV19	TRBJ1-1	CASTPSDRVETEAFF
TRBV7-2	TRBJ2-7	CASSFLLDKAYEQYF
TRBV20-1	TRBJ1-2	CSASLGTLYGYTF
TRBV3-1/TRBV3-2	TRBJ2-1	CASKRTSGSNEQFF
TRBV7-8	TRBJ2-4	CASSSYPLTVIAKNIQYF
TRBV5-4	TRBJ1-6	CAFRQGNSYNSPLHF
TRBV6-2/TRBV6-3	TRBJ2-1	CASSYSGPGQPQLNEQFF
TRBV11-1	TRBJ2-7	CASSLVLRPGSLEQYF
TRBV5-1	TRBJ2-5	CASSFSTGGTETQYF
TRBV4-1	TRBJ1-4	CASSQEAGVNEKLFF
TRBV9	TRBJ1-3	CASSVGDSGNTIYF
TRBV7-9	TRBJ1-2	CASSFGAQGHGYTF
TRBV6-2/TRBV6-3	TRBJ2-1	CASSYTRSGRAAEQFF
TRBV27	TRBJ2-5	CASTLRGGQETQYF
TRBV5-1	TRBJ2-5	CASSPYSSGSAKTQYF
TRBV11-1	TRBJ2-7	CASSLERSAGYEQYF
TRBV7-9	TRBJ1-4	CASSRGGASNEKLFF